The entry that follows covers one T cell receptor (beta chain) sequence. Its antigen is currently unknown. Trimming shortened V by 0 bases and J by 7 bases, and 10 bases separated the two germline ends. The CDR3 is 14 residues long. The germline V gene encodes CDR1 SGHRS and CDR2 YFSETQ. Healthy individuals who donated bone marrow served as the donors. The record originates from a study of cytomegalovirus exposure and HLA in healthy donors. The PCR contained 60 Vbeta and 13 Jbeta primers. Clones were read by immunoSEQ multiplex PCR, and TCRdb kept only the in-frame ones, dropping some. The table for this sample gives around 55,000 clones. Study-level results: Cytomegalovirus status was reportedly diagnosed by the classifier with high sensitivity and specificity.

Sequenced sample: PBMCs. This TCR came from a man in his fifties or sixties in good health and CMV-seropositive. The chain recombines TRBV5-1 with TRBJ1-4; D gene unclear. The chain's CDR3 is CASSLGGVGEKLFF. The CDR3 DNA sequence: TGCGCCAGCAGCTTGGGCGGGGTAGGTGAAAAACTGTTTTTT.